This T cell receptor beta chain was sequenced for a study of blood T cell repertoires in COVID-19. Study in general: PBMCs, B-cell-depleted T cells, or T cells were the source of the cDNA or gDNA that made up the material.

Method: immunoSEQ multiplex PCR; TCRdb's copy keeps in-frame clones and lacks some. The table has under 50,000 clones, about 90% seen once. The CDR3 has 14 residues. The germline gives CDR1 MNHEY, CDR2 SMNVEV (reference sequence). V trimming: 7 bases; J trimming: 1 base; junction bases outside the gene matches: 3. The rearrangement uses TRBV27 and TRBJ2-2; the match to TRBD1 covers 7 bases. The receptor comes from a human donor in a cohort sampled during active COVID-19. The sequencing sample was made of peripheral blood. The CDR3 region has the DNA TGTGCCAGCAACAGACAGGGGAACACCGGGGAGCTGTTTTTT. This sequence encodes CASNRQGNTGELFF.